This T cell receptor beta chain was captured by sequencing in a study of T cells after yellow fever vaccination. The 5'RACE template-switching step produced TCR cDNA and added a universal primer site and UMIs. MiXCR, run by TCRdb on the 5' RACE reads, gives a single entry per CDR3 protein. The sample has some 340,000 distinct CDR3 sequences, about 10% seen once. CDR1 and CDR2 (germline): DFQATT, SNEGSKA (reference sequence). The V end was cut by 4 bases, the J end by 0 bases, with 13 bases between. CDR3 size: 16 residues. Study findings and constraints: Only a small proportion of the clonotypes turned up in both the CD4 and the CD8 compartments, likely arising from convergent recombination. After the booster, 95% to 98% of CD4 and about 90% of CD8 primary-response clones were re-detected.

The sample holds a few counts of this clonotype. The antigen is not known. This chain joins TRBV20-1 and TRBJ2-6; no definite D call. The sequence came from a man between 18 and 29 years old who received the YFV17D yellow fever vaccine. Sequenced here: CD4+ T cells sorted from PBMCs, sampled 45 days after the yellow fever booster vaccination. CDR3 coding DNA: TGCAGTGCTACCCCAGCCGGGCTCTCTGGGGCCAACGTCCTGACTTTC. It is translated as CSATPAGLSGANVLTF.